Listed here are 24 T cell receptor beta chains from one sample, sequenced in a study of T cell repertoires in cytomegalovirus infection. TCRdb fed the reads into MiXCR, producing one record per CDR3 protein. The sample has a few hundred thousand distinct CDR3 sequences; about 13% are singletons. Sequencing used PBMCs. The receptors originated from a human donor in good health (CMV status not recorded). Some clones in this sample may be carry-over from other donors' samples.

Details on this clonotype: Compared with germline, one end of the junction differs, possibly owing to a read error. This chain links TRBV14 with TRBJ1-2; D call uncertain. CDR3 length: 15 residues. Germline V gene lookup returns CDR1 SGHDN and CDR2 FVKESK. In DNA, the CDR3 is TGTACCAGCAGCCAAGACCCCAGGACGGCCGATGGCTACACCTTC. Translating gives CTSSQDPRTADGYTF.

A few counts support this clonotype. J is TRBJ1-5 and V is TRBV28, with 8 bases fitting TRBD1. Per the germline V gene, CDR1 is MDHEN and CDR2 is SYDVKM. The V gene end was trimmed by 6 bases and the J gene end by 1 base; junction bases not matched to a gene: 23. The length of the CDR3 is 21 residues. The CDR3 nucleotides read TGTGCCAGCAGCCTCTCGGGGGACGGATGGTCAGGGGGCGTGAGCAATCAGCCCCAGCATTTT. The encoded protein is CASSLSGDGWSGGVSNQPQHF. Based on the CDR3 plus reference TRBV28 and TRBJ1-5, the full variable domain is DVKVTQSSRYLVKRTGEKVFLECVQDMDHENMFWYRQDPGLGLRLIYFSYDVKMKEKGDIPEGYSVSREKKERFSLILESASTNQTSMYLCASSLSGDGWSGGVSNQPQHFGDGTRLSIL.

This clonotype came up a few times. The CDR3: CASSQDWQTNEKLFF. The CDR3 coding sequence is TGTGCCAGCAGCCAAGATTGGCAGACGAATGAAAAACTGTTTTTT. The chain couples TRBV4-2 to TRBJ1-4, with D uncertain. Germline V gene sequence: CDR1 LGHNA, CDR2 YNFKEQ. Trimming cost V 0 bases and J 5 bases, with 10 bases left between them. CDR3 length equals 15 residues.

This clonotype was detected a few times. V is TRBV28 and J is TRBJ2-7, with 8 bases matching TRBD1. Germline CDR1 and CDR2: MDHEN and SYDVKM. This CDR3 has 14 residues. The trim removed 5 bases at V and 3 bases at J, leaving 6 bases unmatched. The CDR3: CASSLRTGFYEQYF. CDR3 coding DNA: TGTGCCAGCAGTCTTCGGACAGGGTTCTACGAGCAGTACTTC. Drawing the rest from reference TRBV28 and TRBJ2-7, the complete variable domain is DVKVTQSSRYLVKRTGEKVFLECVQDMDHENMFWYRQDPGLGLRLIYFSYDVKMKEKGDIPEGYSVSREKKERFSLILESASTNQTSMYLCASSLRTGFYEQYFGPGTRLTVT.

This clonotype was seen a few times. The chain is built from TRBV7-4 and TRBJ2-7, with 9 bases identical to TRBD2. The CDR3 sequence is 18 residues long. Germline V CDR1 and CDR2: SGHVT, SQSDAQ. V gave up 5 bases and J gave up 3 bases; unmatched junction bases: 17. DNA for the CDR3: TGTGCCAGCAGCCCCCGCATCGCGGGAGGGCCCCCTAGCTACGAGCAGTACTTC. Encoded protein: CASSPRIAGGPPSYEQYF.

There are many counts of this clonotype. The missing conserved phenylalanine or tryptophan at the end of this CDR3 makes a read error likely. The chain has TRBV7-2 and TRBJ1-1, with 7 positions matching TRBD1. CDR1 and CDR2 (germline): SGHTA, FQGNSA. CDR3 size: 13 residues. J gave up 1 base and V 7 bases, and 3 bases lay outside the gene matches. CDR3 in DNA: TGTGCCAGCACCAGGGACAGGAACACTGAAGCTTTCTCT. Its protein product is CASTRDRNTEAFS.

This clonotype has only a few counts. The chain couples TRBV20-1 to TRBJ1-1; weak D call: TRBD1 (6 bases). Germline V gives CDR1 DFQATT, CDR2 SNEGSKA (reference sequence). Trimming took off 4 bases at V and 4 bases at J, with 13 bases between the two ends. The CDR3 runs to 13 residues. The CDR3 reads CSATGQRVTEAFF. The CDR3 DNA reads as TGCAGTGCTACCGGACAGCGGGTCACTGAAGCTTTCTTT.

This clonotype was observed a handful of times. The V call is TRBV2, the J call TRBJ2-1; 13 bases align to TRBD2. CDR1 and CDR2 (germline): SNHLY, FYNNEI. This CDR3 is built from 15 residues. After removal of 6 bases from V and 8 bases from J, the junction contained 7 bases not matched to a gene. The DNA of the CDR3 is TGTGCCAGCAGGGGCGGGACTAGCGGGGTTGATGAGCAGTTCTTC. It yields the protein CASRGGTSGVDEQFF.

This clonotype was seen repeatedly, ten times or more. The rearrangement links TRBV5-1 to TRBJ1-2; a possible D gene is TRBD1 (5 bases). Trimming removed 4 bases from V and 0 bases from J, with 10 bases in between. Per the germline V gene, CDR1 is SGHRS and CDR2 is YFSETQ. The CDR3 spans 14 residues. The CDR3 loop reads CASSRDPSNYGYTF. CDR3 DNA: TGCGCCAGCAGCCGGGACCCGTCTAACTATGGCTACACCTTC.

The sample holds many counts of this clonotype. This chain connects TRBV7-2 to TRBJ2-5, with unresolved D. The CDR3 has 14 amino acids. Germline assignment: CDR1 SGHTA and CDR2 FQGNSA. The V gene lost 4 bases and the J gene lost 5 bases, with 14 bases spanning the gap. In nucleotides, the CDR3 is TGTGCCAGCAGCTACTATGCGCTCGGGGAGACCCAGTACTTC. Translating it yields CASSYYALGETQYF.

A few counts support this clonotype. DNA of the CDR3: TGTGCCAGCACCAGAGACAGCCCTATTCGTATGAACACCGGGGAGCTGTTTTTT. Its translation: CASTRDSPIRMNTGELFF. This chain links TRBV5-4 with TRBJ2-2; D may be TRBD1 (5 bases). Trimming shortened V by 6 bases and J by 1 base, and 22 bases separated the two germline ends. The CDR3 loop spans 18 amino acids. The germline CDR1 and CDR2 sequences are SGHNT and YYREEE (reference sequence).

This clonotype was observed at least ten times. The chain has TRBV7-2 and TRBJ2-1; possibly TRBD2 for D (5 bases). Germline CDR1 and CDR2: SGHTA and FQGNSA. CDR3 size: 14 residues. The V end lost 4 bases, the J end lost 1 base, and 8 bases lay between the germline ends. CDR3 DNA sequence: TGTGCCAGCAGCTCCGGGGTTTCCTACAATGAGCAGTTCTTC. Its protein product is CASSSGVSYNEQFF.

The sample holds a few counts of this clonotype. The chain joins TRBV20-1 to TRBJ1-6; D is undetermined. Trimming pared 0 bases from V and 14 bases from J, leaving 11 bases between. The CDR3 loop spans 12 amino acids. The V gene's germline CDR1 is DFQATT and CDR2 SNEGSKA (reference sequence). CDR3 sequence: CSARDVDVTLHF. The CDR3 region has the DNA TGCAGTGCTAGAGATGTGGACGTGACCCTCCACTTT.

This clonotype was detected ten times or more. The chain links TRBV7-3 to TRBJ2-1; weak D call: TRBD2 (5 bases). Per germline, CDR1 SGHTA and CDR2 FQGTGA. Trimming stripped 5 bases from V and 2 bases from J, with 7 bases between. The CDR3 covers 13 residues. The CDR3 coding sequence is TGTGCCAGCAGCCCGACTACCTACAATGAGCAGTTCTTC. It specifies CASSPTTYNEQFF.

J is TRBJ1-2 and V is TRBV25-1; no reliable D call. With 2 bases removed from V and 6 bases from J, the gap between germline ends came to 10 bases. Germline loops: CDR1 MGHDK, CDR2 SYGVNS. The CDR3 is 13 amino acids. The CDR3 coding sequence is TGTGCCAGCAGTGAAGGTCGGGAACATGGCTACACCTTC. Protein: CASSEGREHGYTF.

In its sample, this clonotype was seen a few times. The germline gene is not matched at one end of the junction; a read error may be the cause. The chain carries TRBV29-1 and TRBJ2-5, with TRBD2 as a possible D gene (6 bases). The CDR3 covers 11 residues. From germline, CDR1 is SQVTM and CDR2 ANQGSEA. CDR3 protein: CSVLGGADLHF. As DNA, the CDR3 is TGCAGCGTGCTTGGCGGGGCAGATCTGCACTTC.

The V gene is TRBV19, the J gene TRBJ2-7; D gene ambiguous. CDR1 and CDR2 (germline): LNHDA, SQIVND (reference sequence). V lost 5 bases and J lost 0, with 8 bases in between. The CDR3 length is 13 residues. The CDR3 is CASSVADSYEQYF. CDR3 bases: TGTGCCAGTAGTGTGGCAGACTCCTACGAGCAGTACTTC.

On this clonotype: Relative to the germline gene, one junction end is altered; a read error may explain this. V is TRBV19 and J is TRBJ2-2; 15 nucleotides agree with TRBD2. Germline-derived CDR1 and CDR2 are LNHDA and SQIVND (reference sequence). The CDR3 loop spans 17 amino acids. CDR3 region: CASSIRTSGRVSGELLF. The CDR3 DNA sequence: TGTGCCAGTAGTATAAGGACTAGCGGGAGGGTTTCCGGGGAGCTGCTTTTT.

This clonotype was seen ten or more times. The chain employs TRBV11-2 and TRBJ2-7; D remains ambiguous. Trimming stripped 1 base from V and 6 bases from J, with 16 bases between. The CDR3 spans 15 residues. CDR1 is SGHAT and CDR2 is FQNNGV in the germline V gene. CDR3: CASSLVGQARTEQYF. CDR3 nucleotide sequence: TGTGCCAGCAGCTTAGTTGGTCAGGCAAGGACCGAGCAGTACTTC.

The chain employs TRBV6-8 and TRBJ1-5; D unresolved. Trimming removed 0 bases at V and 3 bases at J, with 9 bases between. CDR1 and CDR2 (germline): MNHGY, SAAAGT. The CDR3 runs 15 residues. The CDR3 region has the DNA TGTGCCAGCAGTTACTCATCCACTCCCAATCAGCCCCAGCATTTT. Its protein product is CASSYSSTPNQPQHF.

This clonotype was observed once. This rearrangement joins TRBV20-1 to TRBJ1-1; 10 bases line up with TRBD1. After removal of 3 bases from V and 2 bases from J, the junction contained 9 bases not matched to a gene. There are 16 residues in the CDR3. Germline CDR1 DFQATT, CDR2 SNEGSKA (reference sequence). CDR3: CSARGQGREGNTEAFF. The CDR3, as DNA: TGCAGTGCTAGGGGACAGGGGCGAGAAGGTAACACTGAAGCTTTCTTT.

This clonotype has a count of ten or more. The chain uses TRBV19 and TRBJ2-2; D is ambiguous. V lost 0 bases and J lost 2, with 7 bases in between. The germline gives CDR1 LNHDA, CDR2 SQIVND (reference sequence). The CDR3 contains 15 residues. CDR3 nucleotide sequence: TGTGCCAGTAGTATAGATGGCAGAAACACCGGGGAGCTGTTTTTT. It is translated as CASSIDGRNTGELFF. Drawing the rest from reference TRBV19 and TRBJ2-2, the complete variable domain is DGGITQSPKYLFRKEGQNVTLSCEQNLNHDAMYWYRQDPGQGLRLIYYSQIVNDFQKGDIAEGYSVSREKKESFPLTVTSAQKNPTAFYLCASSIDGRNTGELFFGEGSRLTVL.

This clonotype has ten or more counts. The V and J genes are TRBV5-5 and TRBJ1-5; D is unclear. The CDR3 consists of 13 residues. From germline, CDR1 is SGHKS and CDR2 YYEKEE (reference sequence). Trimming removed 6 bases from V and 6 bases from J, with 13 bases in between. CDR3 amino acids: CASTQGIGQPQHF. For the CDR3, the DNA is TGTGCCAGCACCCAAGGGATTGGTCAGCCCCAGCATTTT.

The rearrangement joins TRBV7-9 to TRBJ2-7; D is ambiguous. V gave up 10 bases and J gave up 1 base, with 14 bases separating them. This CDR3 spans 13 amino acids. Germline-derived CDR1 and CDR2 are SEHNR and FQNEAQ (reference sequence). The CDR3 region is CATSHSGSYEQYF. In DNA form, the CDR3 reads TGTGCCACTTCACACAGTGGATCCTACGAGCAGTACTTC.